The T cell receptor gamma chain under discussion was sequenced for a study of intestinal T cells in coeliac disease (dated by TCRdb to the early 2020s). Regarding the study in general: Coeliac patients were found to be much younger than controls, with mean ages of roughly 16.0 versus 55 years recorded in the TRG cohort. A second, larger TCR-gamma (TRG) cohort included duodenal biopsies from roughly 36 coeliac disease patients and more than 20 non-coeliac controls. The TCR-delta (TRD) cohort included duodenal biopsies from roughly 11 coeliac disease patients and roughly 11 non-coeliac controls.

Genomic DNA was extracted with the QIAamp DNA FFPE tissue kit from ten 5-um FFPE scrolls per case. To test whether coeliac disease can be classified from the TCR repertoire, the study used fully anonymised formalin-fixed paraffin-embedded duodenal biopsies that were not needed for diagnosis. The controls had no clinical or histological suspicion of coeliac disease and had upper endoscopy for reflux, dyspepsia or gastritis. Here is what the overall study found, with its caveats: The coeliac group and the control group were significantly different in age, but an analysis split by age did not give significant classification. All 22 biopsies in training were correctly classified by TRD kmer-based clustering, and a leave-one-out accuracy of approximately 89% was reported. FFPE-derived DNA was found to be relatively degraded, and loss of a proportion of TCR sequences in each sample was likely caused by this degradation. There was no way to tell repeated CDR3 amino acid sequences apart from PCR duplicates. TRG clustering correctly classified 51 of 54 biopsies (roughly 94%), with a reported leave-one-out accuracy of around 90%.

The germline V gene specifies EGSTGY as CDR1 and YDSYTSSV as CDR2. The CDR3 sequence holds 12 residues, the cysteine and phenylalanine included. CDR3 DNA is the only sequence kept; it has 36 bases, read in frame from the first base. For this clone: Its specific antigen is unknown. No base quality information exists; no much larger clone differs at one position.

Library prep was done by multiplex PCR. The data were produced on an Ion Torrent PGM. TRG repertoires were amplified from 150 to 200 ng of biopsy DNA using the LymphoTrack kit, whose primers carry Illumina adapters. TRG amplicons were purified with AMPure XP beads, quantified on a 2100 Bioanalyzer, and pooled equimolarly. An Ion PGM instrument was used to sequence the TRG libraries. Regarding the original processing steps: Reads in which more than 10% of nucleotides fell below the per-patient third-quartile quality score were removed with FastX. IMGT/HighV-QUEST was used to align reads in order to assign V, D and J genes, locate CDR3 regions and judge functionality. Sequences were converted to amino acids, and every sequence predicted to be non-functional was removed. CDR3s were split into kmers with and without positional annotation, PCA was performed on kmer frequencies, and samples were clustered using all 1023 combinations of PCs 1-10. Classification was validated by leave-one-out cross-validation, re-optimising parameters on the remaining samples each time. Shannon diversity was calculated with the vegan R package from repeated random subsamples, each the size of the lowest read count. TCRdb called clones from the public reads with CATT, and repeated DNA sequences were later combined into one row. None of the V and J calls come from the authors' own analysis; TCRdb made them. The sample table records hundreds of gamma-chain clones; about 56% of these occur just once. The biggest ten clones account for 20% to 25% of the sample.

The rearranged chain carries TRGV4 and TRGJ1 or TRGJ2. Input material: a duodenal biopsy. The clonotype comes from a human donor who served as a control with a normal duodenal biopsy, not a healthy volunteer. The CDR3 protein is CAPGSGPYKKLF. The bases read TGTGCACCTGGGAGTGGGCCTTATAAGAAACTCTTT.